This is a list of T cell receptor beta chains from one sample in a study of CXCR3-negative and CXCR3-positive naive CD8 T cells. Using the 5' RACE reads, TCRdb records one entry per CDR3 protein without DNA. Its listing shows around 80,000 distinct CDR3 sequences. Sequenced input: naive CXCR3+ CD8+ T cells from blood. Receptors originate from a human donor in good health. Some clones in this sample may be carry-over from other donors' samples. Each CDR3 is given with its conserved first and last residue.

v_call,j_call,cdr3_aa
TRBV20-1,TRBJ2-7,CSASRTESSYEQYF
TRBV29-1,TRBJ1-1,CSVGRQGRRSEAFF
TRBV3-1,TRBJ2-2,CASSQETNTGELFF
TRBV29-1,TRBJ1-1,CSATLTGEAFF
TRBV4-1,TRBJ2-7,CASSHSRGQSYEQYF
TRBV6-5,TRBJ2-4,CASSYSVAGIAKNIQYF
TRBV11-2,TRBJ2-1,CASSSIAGTSYNEQFF
TRBV12-3/TRBV12-4,TRBJ1-1,CASSNGTAYMNTEAFF
TRBV6-5,TRBJ1-1,CASTPARGGNLEAFF
TRBV12-3/TRBV12-4,TRBJ2-1,CASSLRDNEQLF
TRBV27,TRBJ2-5,CASSTGLPGQDQYF
TRBV25-1,TRBJ1-1,CASSEGTWEAFF
TRBV29-1,TRBJ2-6,CSVEGAGANVLTF
TRBV29-1,TRBJ2-1,CSVEVGNNEQFF
TRBV4-3,TRBJ2-7,CASSPQRGSYEQYF
TRBV7-9,TRBJ2-7,CASSYGTGEQYF
TRBV3-1,TRBJ2-7,CASSQGTHITYEQYF
TRBV5-4,TRBJ1-1,CASSPTELANTEAFF
TRBV28,TRBJ1-5,CASSPRPQPQHF
TRBV28,TRBJ2-3,CASSFIAGGLSAQYF
TRBV29-1,TRBJ2-1,CSVVGNSYNEQFF
TRBV6-1,TRBJ1-1,CASSTDRVNTEAFF
TRBV7-9,TRBJ2-7,CASSLGPREGRGGTKEQYF
TRBV28,TRBJ2-7,CASSLTTFEQYF
TRBV7-9,TRBJ1-1,CASSSQDRAEAFF
TRBV11-2,TRBJ2-5,CASSLIGGDQETQYF
TRBV7-2,TRBJ2-1,CASSLDPGEAYNEQFF
TRBV27,TRBJ2-2,CASSFEGQGRWGAVF
TRBV20-1,TRBJ2-1,CSARDYSTGQDLYNEQFF
TRBV7-2,TRBJ2-3,CASSIQAANTQYF
TRBV13,TRBJ2-3,CASGLAGTDTQYF
TRBV28,TRBJ1-4,CASSRPGANPEKLFF
TRBV7-9,TRBJ2-7,CASSEDWSSGGPSSYEQYF
TRBV12-3/TRBV12-4,TRBJ1-1,CASSFNGGEWTEAFF
TRBV12-3/TRBV12-4,TRBJ1-1,CASSLFRGGLGTEAFF
TRBV12-3/TRBV12-4,TRBJ2-7,CASIPFEYEQYF
TRBV21-1,TRBJ2-7,CASARGAESYEQYF
TRBV28,TRBJ2-1,CASSPRGTNNEQFF
TRBV6-5,TRBJ2-5,CASSYSGERAGETQYF
TRBV20-1,TRBJ2-7,CSASFLGAAYEQYF
TRBV4-1,TRBJ2-1,CASSHPTGENEQLF
TRBV20-1,TRBJ2-7,CSASGTSGWTSYEQYF